These T cell receptor beta chains were read from a single sample in a study of T cell responses to AZD1222 COVID-19 vaccine. Clones were read by immunoSEQ multiplex PCR, and TCRdb kept only the in-frame ones, dropping some. The table records approximately 50,000 clones, more than 75% of them present only once. This specimen was peripheral blood, taken 28 days after the second AZD1222 dose. Source of these receptors: an adult who received the AZD1222 COVID-19 vaccine. CDR3s include the opening cysteine and the closing phenylalanine or tryptophan.

v_gene: TRBV19; j_gene: TRBJ1-1; CDR3aa: CASGLGTPEAFF
v_gene: TRBV10-1; j_gene: TRBJ1-4; CDR3aa: CASSESSSALGLEKLFF
v_gene: TRBV5-1; j_gene: TRBJ1-6; CDR3aa: CASSLETGGNSPLHF
v_gene: TRBV7-9; j_gene: TRBJ2-1; CDR3aa: CASSLGFGTTYNEQFF
v_gene: TRBV10-2; j_gene: TRBJ1-1; CDR3aa: CASSYTGRDTEAFF
v_gene: TRBV6-1; j_gene: TRBJ2-1; CDR3aa: CASSEPSGGFNEQFF
v_gene: TRBV27; j_gene: TRBJ2-5; CDR3aa: CASSFIREGRETQYF
v_gene: TRBV18; j_gene: TRBJ2-1; CDR3aa: CASSPQASGNEQFF
v_gene: TRBV19; j_gene: TRBJ1-5; CDR3aa: CARPGQGNSNQPQHF
v_gene: TRBV7-2; j_gene: TRBJ2-1; CDR3aa: CASKLAGGSSYNEQFF
v_gene: TRBV6-1; j_gene: TRBJ2-5; CDR3aa: CASGQLQETQYF
v_gene: TRBV5-4; j_gene: TRBJ1-5; CDR3aa: CASSLWNRAATHSNQPQHF
v_gene: TRBV3-1/TRBV3-2; j_gene: TRBJ1-4; CDR3aa: CASSQGTEGKLFF
v_gene: TRBV6-1; j_gene: TRBJ1-5; CDR3aa: CASSDRQGVSPQHF
v_gene: TRBV7-6; j_gene: TRBJ2-2; CDR3aa: CASSLNEGAHTGELFF
v_gene: TRBV6-5; j_gene: TRBJ2-2; CDR3aa: CASSDGYNTGELFF
v_gene: TRBV6-2/TRBV6-3; j_gene: TRBJ1-1; CDR3aa: CASSRPTANTEAFF
v_gene: TRBV19; j_gene: TRBJ1-5; CDR3aa: CASSIGTGSGQPQHF
v_gene: TRBV6-1; j_gene: TRBJ1-1; CDR3aa: CASSERGRANTEAFF
v_gene: TRBV19; j_gene: TRBJ1-5; CDR3aa: CASSGQGTVSGNQPQHF